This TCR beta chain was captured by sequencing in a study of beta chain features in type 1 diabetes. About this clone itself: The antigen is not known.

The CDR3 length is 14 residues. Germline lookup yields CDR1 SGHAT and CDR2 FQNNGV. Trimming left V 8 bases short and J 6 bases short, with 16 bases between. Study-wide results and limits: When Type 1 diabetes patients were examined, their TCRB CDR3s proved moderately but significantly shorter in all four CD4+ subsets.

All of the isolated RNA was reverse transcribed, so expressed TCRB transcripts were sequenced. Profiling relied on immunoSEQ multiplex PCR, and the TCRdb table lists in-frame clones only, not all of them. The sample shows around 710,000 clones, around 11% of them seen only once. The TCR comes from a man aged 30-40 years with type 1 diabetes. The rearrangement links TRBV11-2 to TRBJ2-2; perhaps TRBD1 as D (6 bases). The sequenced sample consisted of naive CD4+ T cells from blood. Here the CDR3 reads CASRSLQGAGELFF. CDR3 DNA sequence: TGTGCCAGCCGATCGTTACAGGGCGCCGGGGAGCTGTTTTTT.